Within the sample, the clone carrying this T cell receptor (beta chain) is medium-sized. This specimen comes from a study of T cell responses to AZD1222 COVID-19 vaccine. In the study overall: Investigators merged groups given second doses at roughly 4 or roughly 12 weeks.

Sequencing used immunoSEQ multiplex PCR; TCRdb keeps in-frame clones, though not all of them. The sample consists of approximately 200,000 clones, approximately 86% of them appearing once. Trimming removed 6 bases from V and 8 bases from J, with 16 bases in between. In germline, CDR1 is MDHEN, CDR2 SYDVKM. This CDR3 has 14 residues. The receptor was derived from an adult in good health. The chain couples TRBV28 to TRBJ1-4; D is possibly TRBD1 (6 bases). Sequenced here: peripheral blood, sampled on day 0 of AZD1222 vaccination. This chain's CDR3 is CASSGARGNEKLFF. CDR3 coding DNA: TGTGCCAGCAGCGGGGCCAGGGGTAACGAAAAACTGTTTTTT.